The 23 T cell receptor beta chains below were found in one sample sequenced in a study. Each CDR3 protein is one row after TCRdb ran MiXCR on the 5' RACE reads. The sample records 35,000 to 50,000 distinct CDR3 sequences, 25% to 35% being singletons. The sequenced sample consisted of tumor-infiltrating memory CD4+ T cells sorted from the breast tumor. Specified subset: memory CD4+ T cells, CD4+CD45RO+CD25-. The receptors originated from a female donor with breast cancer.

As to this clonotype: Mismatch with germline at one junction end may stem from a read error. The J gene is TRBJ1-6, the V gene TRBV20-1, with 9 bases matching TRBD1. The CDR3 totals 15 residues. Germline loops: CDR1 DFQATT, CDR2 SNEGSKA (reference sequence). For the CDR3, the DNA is TGCGGTGCCGTTGACAGGGGGGTTGGTATTTCACCCCTCCACTTT. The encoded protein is CGAVDRGVGISPLHF.

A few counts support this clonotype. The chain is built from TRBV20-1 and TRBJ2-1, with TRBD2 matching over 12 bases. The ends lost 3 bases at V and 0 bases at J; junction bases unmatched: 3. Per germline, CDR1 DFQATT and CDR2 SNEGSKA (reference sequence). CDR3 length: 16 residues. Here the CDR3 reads CSASPSGRASYNEQFF. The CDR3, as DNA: TGCAGTGCTAGCCCTAGCGGGAGGGCCTCCTACAATGAGCAGTTCTTC.

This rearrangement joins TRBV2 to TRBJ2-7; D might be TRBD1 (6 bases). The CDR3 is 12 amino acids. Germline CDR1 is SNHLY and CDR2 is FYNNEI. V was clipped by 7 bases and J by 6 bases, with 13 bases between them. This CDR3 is CASTLTGSEQYF. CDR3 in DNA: TGTGCCAGCACCTTGACAGGAAGCGAGCAGTACTTC.

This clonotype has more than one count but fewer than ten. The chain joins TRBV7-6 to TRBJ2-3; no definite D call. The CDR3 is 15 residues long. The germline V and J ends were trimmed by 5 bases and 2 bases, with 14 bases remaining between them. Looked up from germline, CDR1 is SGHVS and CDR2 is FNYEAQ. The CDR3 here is CASSPTPAHTDTQYF. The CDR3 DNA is TGTGCCAGCAGCCCGACACCAGCCCACACAGATACGCAGTATTTT.

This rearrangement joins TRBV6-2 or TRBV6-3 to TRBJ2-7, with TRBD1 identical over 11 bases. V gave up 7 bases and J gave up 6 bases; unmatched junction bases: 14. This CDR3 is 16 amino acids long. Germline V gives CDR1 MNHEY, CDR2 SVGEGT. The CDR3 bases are TGTGCCAGCACCTCACCTCCGGACAGGGGGCGCACCGAGCAGTACTTC. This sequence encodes CASTSPPDRGRTEQYF.

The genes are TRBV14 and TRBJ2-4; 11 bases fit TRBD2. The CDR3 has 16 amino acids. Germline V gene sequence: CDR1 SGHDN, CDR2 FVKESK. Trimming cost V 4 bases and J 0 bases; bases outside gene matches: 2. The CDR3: CASSPGLAGAKNIQYF. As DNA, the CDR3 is TGTGCCAGCAGCCCTGGACTAGCGGGAGCCAAAAACATTCAGTACTTC.

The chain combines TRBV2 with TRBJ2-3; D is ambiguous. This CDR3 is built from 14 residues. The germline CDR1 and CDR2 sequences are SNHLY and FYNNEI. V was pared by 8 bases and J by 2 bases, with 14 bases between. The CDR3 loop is CASGARLNTDTQYF. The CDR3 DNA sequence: TGTGCCAGCGGCGCTAGACTGAACACAGATACGCAGTATTTT.

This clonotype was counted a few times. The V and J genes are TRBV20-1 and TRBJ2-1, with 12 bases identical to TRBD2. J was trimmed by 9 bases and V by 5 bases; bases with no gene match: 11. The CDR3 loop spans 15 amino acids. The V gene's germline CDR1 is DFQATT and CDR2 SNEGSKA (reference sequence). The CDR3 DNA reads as TGCAGTGCTCAAGACGTCGCTAGCGGGAGGGGTGAGCAGTTCTTC. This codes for CSAQDVASGRGEQFF.

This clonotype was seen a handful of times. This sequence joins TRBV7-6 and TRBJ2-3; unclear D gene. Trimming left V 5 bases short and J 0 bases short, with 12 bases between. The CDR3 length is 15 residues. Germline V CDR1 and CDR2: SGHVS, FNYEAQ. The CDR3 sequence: CASSPVPVSTDTQYF. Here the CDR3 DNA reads TGTGCCAGCAGCCCAGTTCCCGTGAGCACAGATACGCAGTATTTT.

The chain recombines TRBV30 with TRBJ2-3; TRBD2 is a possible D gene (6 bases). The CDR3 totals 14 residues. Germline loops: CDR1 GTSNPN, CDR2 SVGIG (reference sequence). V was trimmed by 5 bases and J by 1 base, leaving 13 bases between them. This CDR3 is CAWVGDFGTDTQYF. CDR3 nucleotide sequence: TGTGCCTGGGTTGGGGACTTCGGCACAGATACGCAGTATTTT.

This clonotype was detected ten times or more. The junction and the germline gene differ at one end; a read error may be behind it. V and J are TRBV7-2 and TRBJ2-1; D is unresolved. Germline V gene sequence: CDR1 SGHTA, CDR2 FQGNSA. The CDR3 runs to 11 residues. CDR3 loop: CASGFYNEQFF. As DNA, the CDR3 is TGTGCCAGCGGCTTTTACAATGAGCAGTTCTTC.

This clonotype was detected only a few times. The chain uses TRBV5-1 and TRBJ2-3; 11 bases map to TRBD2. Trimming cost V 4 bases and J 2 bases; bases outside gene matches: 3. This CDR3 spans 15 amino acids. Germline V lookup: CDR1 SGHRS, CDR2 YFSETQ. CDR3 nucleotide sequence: TGCGCCAGCAGCCCACTAGCGGGAGACACAGATACGCAGTATTTT. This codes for CASSPLAGDTDTQYF. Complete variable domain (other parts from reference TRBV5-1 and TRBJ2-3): KAGVTQTPRYLIKTRGQQVTLSCSPISGHRSVSWYQQTPGQGLQFLFEYFSETQRNKGNFPGRFSGRQFSNSRSEMNVSTLELGDSALYLCASSPLAGDTDTQYFGPGTRLTVL.

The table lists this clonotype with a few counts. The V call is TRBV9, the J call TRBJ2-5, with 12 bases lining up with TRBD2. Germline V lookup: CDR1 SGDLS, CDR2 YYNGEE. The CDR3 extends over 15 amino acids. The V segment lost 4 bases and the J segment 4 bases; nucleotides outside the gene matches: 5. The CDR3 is CASSSRLAGVETQYF. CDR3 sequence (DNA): TGTGCCAGCAGCTCTCGACTAGCGGGGGTAGAGACCCAGTACTTC.

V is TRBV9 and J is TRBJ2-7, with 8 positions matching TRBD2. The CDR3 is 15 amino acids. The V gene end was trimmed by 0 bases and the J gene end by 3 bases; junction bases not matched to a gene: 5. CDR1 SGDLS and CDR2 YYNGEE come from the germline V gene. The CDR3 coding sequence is TGTGCCAGCAGCGTAGCTGCGGGGGGAGGCTACGAGCAGTACTTC. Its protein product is CASSVAAGGGYEQYF.

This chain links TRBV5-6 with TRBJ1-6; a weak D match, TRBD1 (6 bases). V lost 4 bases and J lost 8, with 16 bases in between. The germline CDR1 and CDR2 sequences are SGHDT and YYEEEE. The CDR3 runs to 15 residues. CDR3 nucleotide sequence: TGTGCCAGCAGCACGAGTACAGGGTTTGATTCACCCCTCCACTTT. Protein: CASSTSTGFDSPLHF.

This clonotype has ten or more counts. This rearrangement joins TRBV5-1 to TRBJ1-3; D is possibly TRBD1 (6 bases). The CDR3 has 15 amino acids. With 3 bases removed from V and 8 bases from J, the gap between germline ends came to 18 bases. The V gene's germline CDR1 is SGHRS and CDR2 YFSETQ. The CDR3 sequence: CASSSTGAAGDTIYF. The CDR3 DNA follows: TGCGCCAGCAGCTCGACAGGTGCGGCGGGAGACACCATATATTTT.

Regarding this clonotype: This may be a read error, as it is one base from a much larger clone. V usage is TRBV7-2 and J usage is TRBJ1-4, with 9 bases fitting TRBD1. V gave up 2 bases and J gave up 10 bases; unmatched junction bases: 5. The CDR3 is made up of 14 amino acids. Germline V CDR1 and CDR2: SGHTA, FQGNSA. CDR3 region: CTSSLSLTGGKLFF. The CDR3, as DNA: TGTACCAGCAGCTTATCCTTGACAGGGGGAAAACTGTTTTTT.

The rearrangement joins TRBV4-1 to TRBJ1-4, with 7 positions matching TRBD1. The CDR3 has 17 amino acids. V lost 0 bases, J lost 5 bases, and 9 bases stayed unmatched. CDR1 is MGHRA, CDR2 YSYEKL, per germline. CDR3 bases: TGCGCCAGCAGCCAAGAGGGACAGCCTCAAGTAAATGAAAAACTGTTTTTT. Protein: CASSQEGQPQVNEKLFF.

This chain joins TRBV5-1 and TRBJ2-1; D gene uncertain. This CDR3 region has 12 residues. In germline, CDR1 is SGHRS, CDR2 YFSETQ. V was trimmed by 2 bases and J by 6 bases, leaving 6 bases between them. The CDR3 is CASSLGPNEQFF. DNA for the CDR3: TGCGCCAGCAGCTTAGGTCCCAATGAGCAGTTCTTC.

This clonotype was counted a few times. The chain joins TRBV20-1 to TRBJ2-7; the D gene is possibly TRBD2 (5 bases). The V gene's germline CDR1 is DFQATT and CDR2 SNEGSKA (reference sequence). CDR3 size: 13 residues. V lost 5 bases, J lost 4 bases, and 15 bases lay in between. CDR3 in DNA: TGCAGTGCTGGTAGCTCCCCGGGGTACGAGCAGTACTTC. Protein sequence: CSAGSSPGYEQYF.

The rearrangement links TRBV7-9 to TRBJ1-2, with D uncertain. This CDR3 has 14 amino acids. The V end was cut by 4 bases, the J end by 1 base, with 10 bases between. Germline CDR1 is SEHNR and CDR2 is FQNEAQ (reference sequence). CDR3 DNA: TGTGCCAGCAGCTCCCTTCAGGTTAACTATGGCTACACCTTC. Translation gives CASSSLQVNYGYTF.

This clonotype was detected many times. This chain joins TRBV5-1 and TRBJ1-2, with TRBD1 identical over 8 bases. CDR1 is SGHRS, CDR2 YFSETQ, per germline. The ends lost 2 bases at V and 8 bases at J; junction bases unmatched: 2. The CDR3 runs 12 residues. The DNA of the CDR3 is TGCGCCAGCAGCTTTGGACAGGGCGGCTACACCTTC. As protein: CASSFGQGGYTF.

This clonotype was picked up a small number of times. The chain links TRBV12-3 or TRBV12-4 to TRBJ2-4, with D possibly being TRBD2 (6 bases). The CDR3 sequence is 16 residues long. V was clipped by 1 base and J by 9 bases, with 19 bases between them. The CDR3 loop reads CASSLEVSGSHIIQYF. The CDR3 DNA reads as TGTGCCAGCAGTTTAGAGGTTTCCGGGAGTCATATCATTCAGTACTTC.